What follows are 8 T cell receptor beta chains derived from one specimen sequenced in a study of blood T cell repertoires in COVID-19. Produced via immunoSEQ multiplex PCR; TCRdb's table is partial and in-frame only. The sample includes hundreds of thousands of clones, approximately 84% of them seen just once. Sequences were obtained from peripheral blood. The source is a woman aged 80 or over with acute or convalescent COVID-19.

This chain connects TRBV19 to TRBJ2-5, with 9 bases that match TRBD2. Per germline, CDR1 LNHDA and CDR2 SQIVND (reference sequence). The CDR3 contains 12 residues. Trimming at V came to 8 bases and at J to 3 bases, leaving 1 base not matched to a gene. CDR3 sequence reads: CASSSGKETQYF. The CDR3 DNA follows: TGTGCCAGTTCTAGCGGGAAAGAGACCCAGTACTTC.

The chain recombines TRBV7-3 with TRBJ2-1; 9 bases line up with TRBD2. Germline trimming cut 4 bases from V and 6 bases from J; bases unmatched to any gene: 7. This CDR3 has 15 amino acids. Germline loops: CDR1 SGHTA, CDR2 FQGTGA. The CDR3 sequence: CASSSGTSRTNEQFF. DNA for the CDR3: TGTGCCAGCAGCTCCGGGACTAGCAGAACCAATGAGCAGTTCTTC. Drawing the rest from reference TRBV7-3 and TRBJ2-1, the complete variable domain is GAGVSQTPSNKVTEKGKYVELRCDPISGHTALYWYRQSLGQGPEFLIYFQGTGAADDSGLPNDRFFAVRPEGSVSTLKIQRTERGDSAVYLCASSSGTSRTNEQFFGPGTRLTVL.

J is TRBJ2-2 and V is TRBV19; D is unresolved. This CDR3 is 13 amino acids long. CDR1 and CDR2 from the germline V gene are LNHDA and SQIVND (reference sequence). The V end was cut by 3 bases, the J end by 5 bases, with 7 bases between. CDR3 sequence reads: CASSMLVTGELFF. The CDR3 DNA reads as TGTGCCAGTAGTATGCTAGTAACCGGGGAGCTGTTTTTT.

This clone was seen more than once but under ten times. This chain links TRBV5-6 with TRBJ1-4, with TRBD1 as a possible D gene (6 bases). V lost 2 bases, J lost 1 base, and 12 bases lay in between. This CDR3 has 16 amino acids. The germline gives CDR1 SGHDT, CDR2 YYEEEE. The CDR3 bases are TGTGCCAGCAGCTTAGGGGGGGCGATAACTAATGAAAAACTGTTTTTT. It specifies CASSLGGAITNEKLFF.

V usage is TRBV6-5 and J usage is TRBJ1-2; 9 nucleotides align to TRBD1. V trimming: 6 bases; J trimming: 6 bases; junction bases outside the gene matches: 5. Germline loops: CDR1 MNHEY, CDR2 SVGAGI. The CDR3 is 13 amino acids. In nucleotides, the CDR3 is TGTGCCAGCAGACTACGACAGGGGGATGGCTACACCTTC. It encodes CASRLRQGDGYTF.

This rearrangement joins TRBV27 to TRBJ2-2; maybe TRBD1 (5 bases). V was shortened by 5 bases and J by 3 bases, with 10 bases between the two germline ends. The germline V gene encodes CDR1 MNHEY and CDR2 SMNVEV (reference sequence). This CDR3 is built from 14 residues. In DNA, the CDR3 is TGTGCCAGCAGTACACTCAGGGACACCGGGGAGCTGTTTTTT. It translates to CASSTLRDTGELFF.

This chain links TRBV5-6 with TRBJ2-2; 9 bases map to TRBD1. The CDR3 sequence is 18 residues long. CDR1 and CDR2 from the germline V gene are SGHDT and YYEEEE. The V segment lost 3 bases and the J segment 4 bases; nucleotides outside the gene matches: 13. The CDR3 DNA is TGTGCCAGCAGCTCCCCGACAGGGGGTGTGATGGGCACCGGGGAGCTGTTTTTT. Translating it yields CASSSPTGGVMGTGELFF.

V is TRBV19 and J is TRBJ2-2; maybe TRBD1 (6 bases). V lost 2 bases and J 2 bases, leaving 9 bases between the germline ends. The CDR3 is 15 amino acids. The germline CDR1 and CDR2 sequences are LNHDA and SQIVND (reference sequence). The CDR3 DNA sequence: TGTGCCAGTAGTATATCAGGGGTTAACACCGGGGAGCTGTTTTTT. It yields the protein CASSISGVNTGELFF.